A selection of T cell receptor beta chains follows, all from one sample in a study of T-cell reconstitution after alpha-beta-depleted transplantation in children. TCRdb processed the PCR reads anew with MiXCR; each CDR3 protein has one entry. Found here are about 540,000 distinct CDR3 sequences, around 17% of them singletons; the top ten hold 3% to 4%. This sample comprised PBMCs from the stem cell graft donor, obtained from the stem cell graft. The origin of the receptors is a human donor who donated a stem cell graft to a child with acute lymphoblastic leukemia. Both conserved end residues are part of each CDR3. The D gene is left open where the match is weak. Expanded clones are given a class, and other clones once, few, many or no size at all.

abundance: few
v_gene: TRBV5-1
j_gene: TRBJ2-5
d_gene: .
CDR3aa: CASSLVVGDQETQYF
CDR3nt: TGCGCCAGCAGCTTGGTGGTCGGGGACCAAGAGACCCAGTACTTC

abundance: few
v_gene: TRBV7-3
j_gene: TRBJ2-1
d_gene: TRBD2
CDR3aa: CASSPHLAGSSYNEQFF
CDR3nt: TGTGCCAGCAGCCCCCATCTAGCGGGAAGCTCCTACAATGAGCAGTTCTTC

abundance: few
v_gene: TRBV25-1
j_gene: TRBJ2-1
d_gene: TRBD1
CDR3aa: CASSDDIQGVEQFF
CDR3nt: TGTGCCAGCAGTGACGATATCCAGGGGGTGGAGCAGTTCTTC

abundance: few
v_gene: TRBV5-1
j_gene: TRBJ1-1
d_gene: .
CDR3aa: CASRPQLNSNTEAFF
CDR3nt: TGCGCCAGCAGACCTCAACTAAATTCTAACACTGAAGCTTTCTTT

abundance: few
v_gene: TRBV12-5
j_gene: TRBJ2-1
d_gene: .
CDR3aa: CASGLLDEQFF
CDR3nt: TGTGCTAGTGGTTTACTAGATGAGCAGTTCTTC

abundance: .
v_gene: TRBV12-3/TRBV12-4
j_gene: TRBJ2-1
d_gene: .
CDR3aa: CASSLGLSAYNEQFF
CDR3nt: TGTGCCAGCAGTTTAGGCCTGTCGGCGTACAATGAGCAGTTCTTC

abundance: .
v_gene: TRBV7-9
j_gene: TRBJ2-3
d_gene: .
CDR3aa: CASSLIRQTSTDTQYF
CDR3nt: TGTGCCAGCAGCTTAATTCGGCAGACTAGCACAGATACGCAGTATTTT

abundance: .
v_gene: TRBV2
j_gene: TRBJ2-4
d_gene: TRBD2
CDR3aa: CASSETSGYIQYF
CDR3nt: TGTGCCAGCAGTGAGACTAGCGGGTACATTCAGTACTTC

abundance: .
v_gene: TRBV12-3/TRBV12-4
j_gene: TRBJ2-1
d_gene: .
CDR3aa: CASSFSNNEQFF
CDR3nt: TGTGCCAGCAGTTTCTCCAACAATGAGCAGTTCTTC

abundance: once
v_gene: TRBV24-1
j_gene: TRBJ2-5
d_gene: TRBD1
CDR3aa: CATSDWDRGQETQYF
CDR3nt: TGTGCCACCAGTGATTGGGACAGGGGACAAGAGACCCAGTACTTC

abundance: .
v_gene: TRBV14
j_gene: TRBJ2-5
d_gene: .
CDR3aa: CASSQDLLRDQETQYF
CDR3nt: TGTGCCAGCAGCCAAGATCTCCTGCGGGACCAAGAGACCCAGTACTTC

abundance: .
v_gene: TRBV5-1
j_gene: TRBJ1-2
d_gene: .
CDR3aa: CASSSSGMNYGYTF
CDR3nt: TGCGCCAGCAGCTCTTCAGGGATGAACTATGGCTACACCTTC

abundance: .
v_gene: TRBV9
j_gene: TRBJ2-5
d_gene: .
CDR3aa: CASSVTWGRKETQYF
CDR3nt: TGTGCCAGCAGCGTCACATGGGGCAGGAAAGAGACCCAGTACTTC

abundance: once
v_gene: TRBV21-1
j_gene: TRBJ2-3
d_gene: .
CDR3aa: CASSKDGIFTDTQYF
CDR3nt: TGTGCCAGCAGCAAAGACGGGATTTTCACGGATACGCAGTATTTT

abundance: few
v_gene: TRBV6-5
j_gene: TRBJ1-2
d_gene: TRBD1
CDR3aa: CASSYSKWQGDYGYTF
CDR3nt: TGTGCCAGCAGTTACTCGAAGTGGCAGGGGGACTATGGCTACACCTTC

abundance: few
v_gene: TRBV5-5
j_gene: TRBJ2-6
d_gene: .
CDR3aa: CASSLDPSGANVLTF
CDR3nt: TGTGCCAGCAGCCTGGACCCTTCTGGGGCCAACGTCCTGACTTTC

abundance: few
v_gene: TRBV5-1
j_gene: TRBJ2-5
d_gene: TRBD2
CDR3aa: CASSLVAGRPPETQYF
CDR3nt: TGCGCCAGCAGCTTGGTGGCCGGGAGGCCCCCGGAGACCCAGTACTTC

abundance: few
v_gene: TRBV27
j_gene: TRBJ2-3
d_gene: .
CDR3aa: CASSLWDPGPDTQYF
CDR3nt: TGTGCCAGCAGTCTCTGGGACCCCGGACCAGATACGCAGTATTTT

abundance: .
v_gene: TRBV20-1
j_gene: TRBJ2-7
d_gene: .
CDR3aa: CSAIWTRYEQYF
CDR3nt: TGCAGTGCTATTTGGACCCGCTACGAGCAGTACTTC

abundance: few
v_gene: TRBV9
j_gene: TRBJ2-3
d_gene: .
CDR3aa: CASSVDSISTDTQYF
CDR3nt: TGTGCCAGCAGCGTGGATAGCATTAGCACAGATACGCAGTATTTT

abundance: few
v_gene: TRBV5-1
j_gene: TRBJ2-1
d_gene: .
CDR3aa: CASSGDSIKEQFF
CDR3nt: TGCGCCAGCAGCGGGGACTCTATTAAGGAGCAGTTCTTC

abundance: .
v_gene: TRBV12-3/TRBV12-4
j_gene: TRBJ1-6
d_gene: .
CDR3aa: CASSPQNYRNSPLHF
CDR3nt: TGTGCCAGCAGTCCACAGAATTACCGTAATTCACCCCTCCACTTT

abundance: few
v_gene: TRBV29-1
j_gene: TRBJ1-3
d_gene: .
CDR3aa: CSVEMAGYYGNTIYF
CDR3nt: TGCAGCGTTGAGATGGCAGGGTATTATGGAAACACCATATATTTT

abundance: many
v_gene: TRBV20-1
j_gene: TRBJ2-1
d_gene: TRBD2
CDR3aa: CSATLAGGPQFF
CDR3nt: TGCAGTGCCACTTTGGCGGGAGGGCCTCAGTTCTTC

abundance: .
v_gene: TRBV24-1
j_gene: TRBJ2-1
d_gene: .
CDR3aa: CATSDLELNEQFF
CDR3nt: TGTGCCACCAGTGATTTAGAGCTGAATGAGCAGTTCTTC

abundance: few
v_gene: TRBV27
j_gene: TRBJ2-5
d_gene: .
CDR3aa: CASSHWDQETQYF
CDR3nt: TGTGCCAGCAGCCACTGGGACCAAGAGACCCAGTACTTC

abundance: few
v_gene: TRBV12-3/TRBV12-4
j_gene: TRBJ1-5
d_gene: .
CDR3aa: CASSYSSGVQPQHF
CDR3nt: TGTGCCAGCAGTTACAGTTCCGGCGTTCAGCCCCAGCATTTT

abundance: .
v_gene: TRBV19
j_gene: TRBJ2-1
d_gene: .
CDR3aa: CASTPLGANEQFF
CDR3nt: TGTGCCAGTACCCCGTTGGGGGCCAATGAGCAGTTCTTC

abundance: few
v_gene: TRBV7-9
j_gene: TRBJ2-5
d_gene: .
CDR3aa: CASSPSFQETQYF
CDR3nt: TGTGCCAGCAGCCCCTCCTTCCAAGAGACCCAGTACTTC

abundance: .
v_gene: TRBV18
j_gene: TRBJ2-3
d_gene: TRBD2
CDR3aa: CASSPSRLAGATDTQYF
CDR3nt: TGTGCCAGCTCACCATCTAGACTAGCGGGAGCTACAGATACGCAGTATTTT

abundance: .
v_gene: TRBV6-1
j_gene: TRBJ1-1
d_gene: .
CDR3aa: CASRQHRDSTEAFF
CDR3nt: TGTGCCAGCAGGCAGCACAGGGATAGCACTGAAGCTTTCTTT

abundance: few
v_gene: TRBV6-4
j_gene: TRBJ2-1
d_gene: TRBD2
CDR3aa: CASTPASGSHEQFF
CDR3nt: TGTGCCAGCACTCCCGCTAGCGGGAGCCATGAGCAGTTCTTC

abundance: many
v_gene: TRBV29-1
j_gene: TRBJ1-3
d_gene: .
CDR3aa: CGGRIGNTIYF
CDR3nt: TGCGGGGGAAGGATTGGAAACACCATATATTTT

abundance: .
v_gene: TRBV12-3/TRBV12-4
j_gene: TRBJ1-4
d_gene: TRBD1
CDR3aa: CASRRAGTGGNEKLFF
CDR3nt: TGTGCCAGTAGAAGGGCTGGGACAGGGGGTAATGAAAAACTGTTTTTT

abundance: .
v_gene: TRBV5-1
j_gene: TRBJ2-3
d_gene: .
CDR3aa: CASSRGTTDTQYF
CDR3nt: TGCGCCAGCAGTAGAGGAACCACAGATACGCAGTATTTT

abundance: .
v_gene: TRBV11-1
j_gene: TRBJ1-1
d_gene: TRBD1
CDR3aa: CASSPHGTGPDTEAFF
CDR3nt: TGTGCCAGCAGCCCGCACGGGACAGGGCCTGACACTGAAGCTTTCTTT

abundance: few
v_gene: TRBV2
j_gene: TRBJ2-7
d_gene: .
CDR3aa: CASRGAPYEQYF
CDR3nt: TGTGCCAGCAGAGGGGCCCCCTACGAGCAGTACTTC

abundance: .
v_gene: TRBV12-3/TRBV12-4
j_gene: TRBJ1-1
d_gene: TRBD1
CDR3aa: CASTWAGGGTEAFF
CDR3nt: TGTGCCAGCACCTGGGCAGGGGGCGGCACTGAAGCTTTCTTT

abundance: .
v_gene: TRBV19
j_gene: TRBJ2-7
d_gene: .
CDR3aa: CASKRQASTYEQYF
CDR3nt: TGTGCCAGTAAACGGCAGGCATCAACCTACGAGCAGTACTTC

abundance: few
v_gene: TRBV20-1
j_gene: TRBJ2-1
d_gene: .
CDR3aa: CSARDASNAEQFF
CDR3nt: TGCAGTGCTAGAGACGCTAGTAATGCTGAGCAGTTCTTC

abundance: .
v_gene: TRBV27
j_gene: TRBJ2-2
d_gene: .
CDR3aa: CASSFRDEGNGELFF
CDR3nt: TGTGCCAGCAGTTTCCGGGACGAAGGAAACGGGGAGCTGTTTTTT

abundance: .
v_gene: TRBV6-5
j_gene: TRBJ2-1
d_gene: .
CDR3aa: CASSSNSFYNEQFF
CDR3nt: TGTGCCAGCAGTTCTAACAGTTTTTACAATGAGCAGTTCTTC

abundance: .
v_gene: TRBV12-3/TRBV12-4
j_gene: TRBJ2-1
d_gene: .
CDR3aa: CASRLEGSSGSEQFF
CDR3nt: TGTGCCAGCAGGCTCGAGGGTAGCTCTGGGAGTGAGCAGTTCTTC

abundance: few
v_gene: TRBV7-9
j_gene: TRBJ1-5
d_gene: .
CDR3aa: CASSTDSDNQPQHF
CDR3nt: TGTGCCAGCAGCACGGACAGCGACAATCAGCCCCAGCATTTT

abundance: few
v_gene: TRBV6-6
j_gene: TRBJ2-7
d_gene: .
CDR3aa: CASQTDYEQYF
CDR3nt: TGTGCCAGCCAGACAGACTACGAGCAGTACTTC

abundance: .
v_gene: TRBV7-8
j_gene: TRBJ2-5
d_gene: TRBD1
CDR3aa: CASSYGPTGWGEETQYF
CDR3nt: TGTGCCAGCAGCTACGGCCCGACAGGGTGGGGTGAAGAGACCCAGTACTTC

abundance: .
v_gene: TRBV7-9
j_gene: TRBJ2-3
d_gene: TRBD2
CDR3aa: CASSLGTAGGRADTQYF
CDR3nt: TGTGCCAGCAGCTTAGGTACAGCGGGAGGGCGAGCAGATACGCAGTATTTT

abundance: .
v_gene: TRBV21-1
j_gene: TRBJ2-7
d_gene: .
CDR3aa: CASSKGLLTYEQYF
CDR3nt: TGTGCCAGCAGCAAAGGTTTATTGACCTACGAGCAGTACTTC

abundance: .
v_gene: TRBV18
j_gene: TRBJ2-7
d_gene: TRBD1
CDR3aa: CASSPIGTGGSYEQYF
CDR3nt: TGTGCCAGCTCACCTATTGGGACAGGGGGCTCCTACGAGCAGTACTTC

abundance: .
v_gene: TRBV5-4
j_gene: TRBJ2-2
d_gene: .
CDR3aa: CASSTSGTGELFF
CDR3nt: TGTGCCAGCAGCACTTCAGGGACCGGGGAGCTGTTTTTT

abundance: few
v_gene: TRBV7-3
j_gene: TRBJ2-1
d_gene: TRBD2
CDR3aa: CASSSGLAASNEQFF
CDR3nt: TGTGCCAGCAGCTCGGGACTAGCGGCAAGCAATGAGCAGTTCTTC

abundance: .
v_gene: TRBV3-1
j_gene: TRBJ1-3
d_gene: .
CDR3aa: CASSLSGMGNTIYF
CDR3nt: TGTGCCAGCAGCCTGTCGGGGATGGGAAACACCATATATTTT